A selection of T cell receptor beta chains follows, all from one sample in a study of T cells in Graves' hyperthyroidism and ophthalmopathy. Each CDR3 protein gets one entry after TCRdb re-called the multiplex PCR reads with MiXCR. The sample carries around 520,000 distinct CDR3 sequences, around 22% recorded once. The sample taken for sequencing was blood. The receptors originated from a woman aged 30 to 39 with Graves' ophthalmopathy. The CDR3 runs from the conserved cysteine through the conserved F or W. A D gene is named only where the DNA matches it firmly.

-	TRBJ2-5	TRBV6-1	CASSEWTDYQETQYF
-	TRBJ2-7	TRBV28	CASTGRLYEQYF
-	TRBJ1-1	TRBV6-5	CASSYSLRITEAFF
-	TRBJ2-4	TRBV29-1	CSVTERGKNIQYF
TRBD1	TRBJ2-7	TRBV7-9	CASSLEPTGAEEQYF
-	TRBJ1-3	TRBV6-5	CASSSGQTSGNTIYF
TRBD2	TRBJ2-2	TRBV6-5	CASSYSDTSGTGELFF
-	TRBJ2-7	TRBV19	CASSIQDTDTYEQYF
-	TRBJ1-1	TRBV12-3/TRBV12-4	CASSLLGGGLNTEAFF
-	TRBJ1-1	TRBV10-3	CAISASEENTEAFF
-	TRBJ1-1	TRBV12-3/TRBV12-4	CASSSFRVLGTEAFF
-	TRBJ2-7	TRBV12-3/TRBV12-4	CASSLSGRGDEQYF
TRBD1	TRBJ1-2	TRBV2	CASSEDRRSNYGYTF
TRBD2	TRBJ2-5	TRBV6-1	CASRKGLAGGQETQYF
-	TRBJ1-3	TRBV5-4	CASSLDMGNTIYF
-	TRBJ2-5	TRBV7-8	CASSPLLGGETQYF
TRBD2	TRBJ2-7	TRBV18	CASSTLAGGPYEQYF
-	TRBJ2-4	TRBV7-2	CASSLGAVLAKNIKYF
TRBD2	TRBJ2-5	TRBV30	CAWSRLAGGQETQYF
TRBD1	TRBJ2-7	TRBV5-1	CASSLEQGMTYEQYF
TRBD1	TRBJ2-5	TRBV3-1	CASSPGTGVLGETQYF
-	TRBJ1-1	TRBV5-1	CASSLARGGGQSTEAFF
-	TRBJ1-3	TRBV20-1	CSARRPQSNSGNTIDF
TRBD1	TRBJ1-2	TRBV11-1	CASSLWTGEYGYTF
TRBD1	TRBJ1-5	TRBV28	CASSAGQPFGPQHF
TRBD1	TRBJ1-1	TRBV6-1	CASSENQGVYTEAFF
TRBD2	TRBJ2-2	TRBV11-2	CASSIGRVLYTGELFF
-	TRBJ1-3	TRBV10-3	CAILKQGLSGNTIYF
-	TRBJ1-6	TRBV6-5	CASSYIFGRSNSPLHF
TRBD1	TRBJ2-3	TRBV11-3	CASSSGTGAGTDTQYF
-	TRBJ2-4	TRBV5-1	CASSSEGAKNIQYF
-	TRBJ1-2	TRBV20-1	CSARALGLAGAGYTF
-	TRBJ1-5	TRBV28	CASSSKGQPQHF
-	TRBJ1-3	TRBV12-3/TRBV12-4	CASSRPGTLTESNTIYF
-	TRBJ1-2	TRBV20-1	CSARPYIDGRDYGYTF
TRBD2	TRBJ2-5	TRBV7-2	CASSPSGGTGETQYF
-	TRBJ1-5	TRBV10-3	CAINAGEGPQHF
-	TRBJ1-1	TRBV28	CASSIYIEAFF
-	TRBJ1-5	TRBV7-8	CASSPSNSYQPQHF
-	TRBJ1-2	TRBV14	CASGAQGRSNYGYTF